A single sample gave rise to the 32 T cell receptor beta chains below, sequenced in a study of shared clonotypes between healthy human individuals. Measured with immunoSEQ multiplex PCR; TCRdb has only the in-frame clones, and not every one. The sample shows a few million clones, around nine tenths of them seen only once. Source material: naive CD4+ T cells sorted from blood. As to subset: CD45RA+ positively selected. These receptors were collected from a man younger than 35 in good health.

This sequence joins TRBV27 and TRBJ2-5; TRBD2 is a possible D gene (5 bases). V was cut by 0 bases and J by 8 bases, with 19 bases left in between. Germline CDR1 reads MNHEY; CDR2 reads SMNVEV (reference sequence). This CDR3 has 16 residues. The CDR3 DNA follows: TGTGCCAGCAGTTTATCTACGGGATCCTCCTCTCAAACCCAGTACTTC. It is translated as CASSLSTGSSSQTQYF.

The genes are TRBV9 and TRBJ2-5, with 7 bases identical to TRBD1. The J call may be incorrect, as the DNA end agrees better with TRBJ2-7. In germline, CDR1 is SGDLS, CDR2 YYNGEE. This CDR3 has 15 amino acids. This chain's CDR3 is CASSPQGTAPYEQYF. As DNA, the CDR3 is TGTGCCAGCAGCCCCCAGGGGACAGCTCCCTACGAGCAGTACTTC.

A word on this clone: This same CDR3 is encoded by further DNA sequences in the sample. CDR3 amino acids: CASSLAGIHQPQHF. CDR3 in DNA: TGTGCCAGCAGCTTGGCGGGCATCCATCAGCCCCAGCATTTT. J is TRBJ1-5 and V is TRBV5-6; D is ambiguous. Between the trimmed V and J ends, which lost 0 bases and 5 bases, there was a span of 9 bases. CDR3 length: 14 amino acids. CDR1 and CDR2 from the germline V gene are SGHDT and YYEEEE.

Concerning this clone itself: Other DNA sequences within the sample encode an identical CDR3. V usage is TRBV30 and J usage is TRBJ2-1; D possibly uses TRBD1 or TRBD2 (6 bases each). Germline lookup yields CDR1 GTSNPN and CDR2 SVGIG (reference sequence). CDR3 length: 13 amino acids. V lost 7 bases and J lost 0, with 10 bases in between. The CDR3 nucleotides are TGTGCCTCGGGGGCCAGCTCCTACAATGAGCAGTTCTTC. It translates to CASGASSYNEQFF.

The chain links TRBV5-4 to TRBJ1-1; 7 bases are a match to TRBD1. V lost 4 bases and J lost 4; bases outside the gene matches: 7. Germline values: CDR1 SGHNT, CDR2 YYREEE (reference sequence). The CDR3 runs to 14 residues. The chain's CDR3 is CASSRGQSLTEAFF. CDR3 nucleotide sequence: TGTGCCAGCAGCCGGGGACAGAGCCTCACTGAAGCTTTCTTT.

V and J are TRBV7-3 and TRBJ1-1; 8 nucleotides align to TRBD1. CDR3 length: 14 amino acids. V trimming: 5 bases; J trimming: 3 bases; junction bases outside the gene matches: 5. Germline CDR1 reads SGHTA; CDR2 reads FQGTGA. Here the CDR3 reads CASSTTGVDTEAFF. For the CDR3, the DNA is TGTGCCAGCAGCACGACAGGGGTTGACACTGAAGCTTTCTTT.

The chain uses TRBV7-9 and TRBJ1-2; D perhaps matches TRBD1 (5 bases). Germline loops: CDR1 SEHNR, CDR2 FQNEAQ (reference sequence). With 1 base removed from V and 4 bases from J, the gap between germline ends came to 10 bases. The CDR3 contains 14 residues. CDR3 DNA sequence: TGTGCCAGCAGCTTAGGGGACGCCCTCTATGGCTACACCTTC. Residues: CASSLGDALYGYTF.

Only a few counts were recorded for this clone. The chain's CDR3 is CASSLAGRNQPQHF. The CDR3 DNA reads as TGTGCCAGCAGCTTAGCGGGGAGGAATCAGCCCCAGCATTTT. This chain joins TRBV7-8 and TRBJ1-5; no clear D. The CDR3 spans 14 residues. V was shortened by 0 bases and J by 4 bases, with 7 bases between the two germline ends. Per germline, CDR1 SGHVS and CDR2 FQNEAQ.

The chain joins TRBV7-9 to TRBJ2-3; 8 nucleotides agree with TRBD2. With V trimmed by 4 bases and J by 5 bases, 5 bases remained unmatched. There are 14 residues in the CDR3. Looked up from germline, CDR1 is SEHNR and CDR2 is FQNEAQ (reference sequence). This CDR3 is CASSSRGAGDTQYF. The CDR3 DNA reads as TGTGCCAGCAGCTCGCGGGGGGCTGGAGATACGCAGTATTTT. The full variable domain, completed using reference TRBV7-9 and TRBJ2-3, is DTGVSQNPRHKITKRGQNVTFRCDPISEHNRLYWYRQTLGQGPEFLTYFQNEAQLEKSRLLSDRFSAERPKGSFSTLEIQRTEQGDSAMYLCASSSRGAGDTQYFGPGTRLTVL.

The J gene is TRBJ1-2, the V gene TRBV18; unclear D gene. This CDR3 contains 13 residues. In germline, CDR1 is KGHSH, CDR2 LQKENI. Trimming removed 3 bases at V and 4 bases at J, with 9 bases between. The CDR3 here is CASSPLDLYGYTF. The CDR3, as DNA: TGTGCCAGCTCACCTTTGGATCTCTATGGCTACACCTTC.

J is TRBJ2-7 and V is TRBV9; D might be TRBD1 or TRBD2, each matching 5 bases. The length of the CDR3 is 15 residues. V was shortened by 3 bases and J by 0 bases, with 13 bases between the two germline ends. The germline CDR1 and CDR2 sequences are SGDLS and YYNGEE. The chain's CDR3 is CASSATGTDSYEQYF. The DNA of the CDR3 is TGTGCCAGCAGCGCAACCGGGACGGACTCCTACGAGCAGTACTTC.

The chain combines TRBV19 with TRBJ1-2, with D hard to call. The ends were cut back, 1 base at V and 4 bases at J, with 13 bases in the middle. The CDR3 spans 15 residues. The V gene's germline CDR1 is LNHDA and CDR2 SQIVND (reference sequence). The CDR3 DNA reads TGTGCCAGTAGTATAGGGAAACCGACTGCCTATGGCTACACCTTC. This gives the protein CASSIGKPTAYGYTF.

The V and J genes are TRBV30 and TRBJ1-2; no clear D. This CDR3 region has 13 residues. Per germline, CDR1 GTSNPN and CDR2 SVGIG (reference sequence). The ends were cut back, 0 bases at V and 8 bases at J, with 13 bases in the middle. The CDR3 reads CAWSVQQSGGYTF. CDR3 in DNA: TGTGCCTGGAGTGTCCAGCAGAGTGGAGGCTACACCTTC.

The CDR3 coding sequence is TGTGCCAGCAGTTACAGGGGTCGGACCGGGGAGCTGTTTTTT. Amino acid sequence: CASSYRGRTGELFF. The chain carries TRBV6-5 and TRBJ2-2; possible D gene TRBD1, 5 bases. The CDR3 sequence is 14 residues long. The V and J ends lost 2 bases and 5 bases respectively, with 9 bases between them. CDR1 MNHEY and CDR2 SVGAGI come from the germline V gene.

CDR3 coding DNA: TGCGCCAGCAGCTCGGTCAGGGGACAGGGGTACGAGCAGTACTTC. This gives the protein CASSSVRGQGYEQYF. The chain links TRBV5-1 to TRBJ2-7; 10 nucleotides align to TRBD1. V trimming: 3 bases; J trimming: 4 bases; junction bases outside the gene matches: 7. This CDR3 region has 15 residues. Germline assignment: CDR1 SGHRS and CDR2 YFSETQ.

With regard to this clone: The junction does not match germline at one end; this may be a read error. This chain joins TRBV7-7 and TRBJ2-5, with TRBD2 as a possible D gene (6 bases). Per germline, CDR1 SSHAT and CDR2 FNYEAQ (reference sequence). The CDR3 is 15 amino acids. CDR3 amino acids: CASSLAEASQETQYF. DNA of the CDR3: TGTGCTAGCAGCTTAGCGGAGGCCAGTCAAGAGACCCAGTACTTC.

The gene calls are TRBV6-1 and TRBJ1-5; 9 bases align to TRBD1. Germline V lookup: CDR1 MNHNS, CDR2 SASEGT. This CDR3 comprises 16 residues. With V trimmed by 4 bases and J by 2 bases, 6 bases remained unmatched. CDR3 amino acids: CASSARTGARNQPQHF. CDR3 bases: TGTGCCAGCAGTGCCAGGACAGGGGCGCGCAATCAGCCCCAGCATTTT.

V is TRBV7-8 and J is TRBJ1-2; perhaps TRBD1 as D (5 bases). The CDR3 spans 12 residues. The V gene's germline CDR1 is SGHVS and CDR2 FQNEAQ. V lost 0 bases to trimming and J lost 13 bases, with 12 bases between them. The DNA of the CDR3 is TGTGCCAGCAGCTTAGCGGGGAGGGGAAGCACCTTC. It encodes CASSLAGRGSTF.

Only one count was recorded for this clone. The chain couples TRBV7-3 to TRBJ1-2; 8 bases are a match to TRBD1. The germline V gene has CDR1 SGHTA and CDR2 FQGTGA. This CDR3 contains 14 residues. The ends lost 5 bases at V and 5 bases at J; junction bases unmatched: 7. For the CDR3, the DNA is TGTGCCAGCAGCCCCGGGACAGGCTTATATGGCTACACCTTC. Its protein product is CASSPGTGLYGYTF.

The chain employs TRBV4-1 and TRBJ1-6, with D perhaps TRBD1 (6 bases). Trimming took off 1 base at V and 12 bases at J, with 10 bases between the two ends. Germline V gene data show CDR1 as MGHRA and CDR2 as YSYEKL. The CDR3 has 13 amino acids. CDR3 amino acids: CASSQAAGEPLHF. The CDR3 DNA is TGCGCCAGCAGCCAAGCAGCAGGGGAACCCCTCCACTTT.

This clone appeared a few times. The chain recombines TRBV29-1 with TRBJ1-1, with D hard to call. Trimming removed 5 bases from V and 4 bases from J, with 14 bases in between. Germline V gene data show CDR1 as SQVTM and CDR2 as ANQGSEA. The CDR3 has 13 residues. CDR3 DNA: TGCAGCGTTCTCGTCTCAAGAAGCACTGAAGCTTTCTTT. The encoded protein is CSVLVSRSTEAFF. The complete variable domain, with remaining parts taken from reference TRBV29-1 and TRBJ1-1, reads SAVISQKPSRDICQRGTSLTIQCQVDSQVTMMFWYRQQPGQSLTLIATANQGSEATYESGFVIDKFPISRPNLTFSTLTVSNMSPEDSSIYLCSVLVSRSTEAFFGQGTRLTVV.

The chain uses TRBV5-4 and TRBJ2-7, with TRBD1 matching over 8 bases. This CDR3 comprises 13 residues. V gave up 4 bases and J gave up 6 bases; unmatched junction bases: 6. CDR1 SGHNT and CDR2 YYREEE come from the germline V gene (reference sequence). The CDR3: CASSQRTGLEQYF. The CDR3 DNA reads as TGTGCCAGCAGCCAAAGGACAGGGCTCGAGCAGTACTTC.

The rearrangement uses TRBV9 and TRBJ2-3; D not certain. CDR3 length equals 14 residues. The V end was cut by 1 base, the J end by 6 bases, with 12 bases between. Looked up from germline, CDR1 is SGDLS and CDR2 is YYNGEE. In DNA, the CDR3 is TGTGCCAGCAGCGTAATCCACCAGGACGATACGCAGTATTTT. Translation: CASSVIHQDDTQYF.

The CDR3 spells CASSATGQTIETQYF. In nucleotides, the CDR3 is TGTGCCAGCAGCGCCACGGGACAAACCATAGAGACCCAGTACTTC. This chain links TRBV7-9 with TRBJ2-5; possible D gene TRBD1, 6 bases. CDR1 SEHNR and CDR2 FQNEAQ come from the germline V gene (reference sequence). This CDR3 has 15 residues. V shed 5 bases and J shed 4 bases, with 17 bases lying between them.

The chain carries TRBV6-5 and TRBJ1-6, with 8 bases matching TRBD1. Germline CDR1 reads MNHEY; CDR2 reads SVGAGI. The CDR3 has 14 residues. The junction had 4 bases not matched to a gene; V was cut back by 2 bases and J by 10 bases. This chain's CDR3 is CASSYTGGGSPLHF. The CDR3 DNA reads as TGTGCCAGCAGTTACACAGGGGGAGGATCACCCCTCCACTTT.

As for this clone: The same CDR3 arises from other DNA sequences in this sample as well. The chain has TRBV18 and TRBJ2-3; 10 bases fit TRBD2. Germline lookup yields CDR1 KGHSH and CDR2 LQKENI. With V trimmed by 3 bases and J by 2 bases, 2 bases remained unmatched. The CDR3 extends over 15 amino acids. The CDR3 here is CASSPLAGATDTQYF. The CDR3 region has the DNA TGTGCCAGCTCACCGCTAGCGGGAGCCACAGATACGCAGTATTTT.

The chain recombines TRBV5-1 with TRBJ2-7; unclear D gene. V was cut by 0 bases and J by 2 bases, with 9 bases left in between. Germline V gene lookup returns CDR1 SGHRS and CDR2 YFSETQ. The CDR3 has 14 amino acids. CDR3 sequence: CASSLVLTTYEQYF. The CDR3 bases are TGCGCCAGCAGCTTGGTGCTGACGACCTACGAGCAGTACTTC. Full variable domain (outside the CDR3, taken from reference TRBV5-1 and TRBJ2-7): KAGVTQTPRYLIKTRGQQVTLSCSPISGHRSVSWYQQTPGQGLQFLFEYFSETQRNKGNFPGRFSGRQFSNSRSEMNVSTLELGDSALYLCASSLVLTTYEQYFGPGTRLTVT.

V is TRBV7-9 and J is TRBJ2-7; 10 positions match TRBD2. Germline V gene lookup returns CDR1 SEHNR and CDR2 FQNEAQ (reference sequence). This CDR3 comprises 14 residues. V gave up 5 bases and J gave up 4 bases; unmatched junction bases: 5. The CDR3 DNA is TGTGCCAGCAGCGATAGCGGGAGGAAGTACGAGCAGTACTTC. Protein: CASSDSGRKYEQYF.

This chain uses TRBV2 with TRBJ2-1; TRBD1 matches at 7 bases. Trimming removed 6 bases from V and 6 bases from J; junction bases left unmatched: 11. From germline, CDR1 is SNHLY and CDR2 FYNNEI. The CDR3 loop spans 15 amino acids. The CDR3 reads CASSVQGKRGNEQFF. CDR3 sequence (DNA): TGTGCCAGCAGCGTACAGGGGAAGCGCGGCAATGAGCAGTTCTTC.

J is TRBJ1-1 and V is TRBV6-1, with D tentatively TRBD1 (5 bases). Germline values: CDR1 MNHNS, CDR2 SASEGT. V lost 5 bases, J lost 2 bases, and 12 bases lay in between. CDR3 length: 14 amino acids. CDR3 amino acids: CASSSKDTNTEAFF. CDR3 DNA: TGTGCCAGCAGTTCGAAGGACACAAACACTGAAGCTTTCTTT.

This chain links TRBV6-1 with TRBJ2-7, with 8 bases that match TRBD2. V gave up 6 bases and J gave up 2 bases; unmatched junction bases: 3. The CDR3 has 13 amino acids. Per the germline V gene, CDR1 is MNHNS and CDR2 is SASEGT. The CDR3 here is CASRTGGAYEQYF. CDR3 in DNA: TGTGCCAGCAGGACCGGGGGGGCCTACGAGCAGTACTTC.

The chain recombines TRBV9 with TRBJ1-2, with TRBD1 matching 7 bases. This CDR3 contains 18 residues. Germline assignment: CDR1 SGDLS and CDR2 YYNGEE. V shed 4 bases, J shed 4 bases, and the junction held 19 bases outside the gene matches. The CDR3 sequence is CASSSSQDRQGISYGYTF. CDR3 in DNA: TGTGCCAGCAGCTCTAGTCAGGATCGACAGGGTATTTCCTATGGCTACACCTTC.